This T cell receptor (beta chain) was found in a study of breast tumors, draining lymph nodes, adjacent tissues. TCRdb analysed the multiplex PCR reads with MiXCR anew, one entry per CDR3 protein. The data contain roughly 130,000 distinct CDR3 sequences, about 31% of them singletons. Axillary draining lymph nodes of breast cancer patients supplied the node samples. Details on this clonotype: The junction and the germline gene differ at one end; a read error may be behind it.

The sample comprised axillary lymph node tissue. The receptor was derived from a female donor with breast cancer. Some clones in this sample may be carry-over from other donors' samples.

The CDR3: CTSTQLNGAGELLF. As DNA, the CDR3 is TGTACCAGCACTCAGCTAAACGGGGCCGGGGAGCTGCTTTTT. V and J are TRBV2 and TRBJ2-2; D may correspond to TRBD1 or TRBD2 (5 bases each). CDR1 and CDR2 (germline): SNHLY, FYNNEI. The length of the CDR3 is 14 residues.